These 2 T cell receptor beta chains share one sample of origin, sequenced in a study of T cells in localized non-small cell lung cancer. Assay used: immunoSEQ multiplex PCR; TCRdb lists only in-frame clones, some missing. In the table there are about 11,000 clones, just under 30% of which are singletons. Sequencing used lung tumor tissue, obtained before any cancer treatment. The receptors originated from a man aged 35 to 69 with stage I lung adenocarcinoma.

This clone was detected a few times. V and J are TRBV6-8 and TRBJ1-6, with 9 bases aligning to TRBD1. Germline CDR1 and CDR2: MNHGY and SAAAGT. The J segment lost 0 bases and the V segment lost 6 bases, leaving 12 bases of the junction unmatched. This CDR3 comprises 19 residues. CDR3 sequence reads: CASRDRQGVWDSYNSPLHF. CDR3 nucleotide sequence: TGTGCCAGCAGGGACAGACAGGGGGTCTGGGACTCCTATAATTCACCCCTCCACTTT.

This clone is deemed medium-sized. The chain links TRBV19 to TRBJ1-5; 9 positions agree with TRBD1. CDR3 size: 17 residues. The V gene end was trimmed by 7 bases and the J gene end by 1 base; junction bases not matched to a gene: 11. Germline V gene sequence: CDR1 LNHDA, CDR2 SQIVND (reference sequence). The CDR3 DNA reads as TGTGCCAGTACGGGCGGGACAGGGCTTACGAGCAATCAGCCCCAGCATTTT. Translated: CASTGGTGLTSNQPQHF. The full variable domain, rest sourced from reference TRBV19 and TRBJ1-5, is DGGITQSPKYLFRKEGQNVTLSCEQNLNHDAMYWYRQDPGQGLRLIYYSQIVNDFQKGDIAEGYSVSREKKESFPLTVTSAQKNPTAFYLCASTGGTGLTSNQPQHFGDGTRLSIL.